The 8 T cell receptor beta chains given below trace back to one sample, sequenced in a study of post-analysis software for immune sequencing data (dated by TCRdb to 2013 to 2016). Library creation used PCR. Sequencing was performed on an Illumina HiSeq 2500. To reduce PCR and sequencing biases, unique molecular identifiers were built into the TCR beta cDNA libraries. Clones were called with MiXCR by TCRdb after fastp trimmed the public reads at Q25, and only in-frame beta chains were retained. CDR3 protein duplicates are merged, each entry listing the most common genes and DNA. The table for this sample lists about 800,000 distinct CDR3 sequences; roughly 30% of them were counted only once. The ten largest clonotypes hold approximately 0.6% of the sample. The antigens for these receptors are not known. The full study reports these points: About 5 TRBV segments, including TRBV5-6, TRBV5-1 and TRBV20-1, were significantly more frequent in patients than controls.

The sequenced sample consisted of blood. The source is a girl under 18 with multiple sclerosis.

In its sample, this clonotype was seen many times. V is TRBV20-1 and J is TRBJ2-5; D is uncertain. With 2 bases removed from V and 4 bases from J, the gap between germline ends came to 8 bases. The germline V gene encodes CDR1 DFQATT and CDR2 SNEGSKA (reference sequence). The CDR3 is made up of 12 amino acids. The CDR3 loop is CSARFLGETQYF. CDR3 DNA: TGCAGTGCTAGATTTCTGGGAGAGACCCAGTACTTC.

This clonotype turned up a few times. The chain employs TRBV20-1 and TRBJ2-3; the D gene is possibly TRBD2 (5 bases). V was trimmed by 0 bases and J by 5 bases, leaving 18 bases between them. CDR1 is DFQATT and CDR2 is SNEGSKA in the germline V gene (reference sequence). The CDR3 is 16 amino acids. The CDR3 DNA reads TGCAGTGCTAGAGATAGTTCCCCGAACCGGGGAGATACGCAGTATTTT. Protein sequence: CSARDSSPNRGDTQYF.

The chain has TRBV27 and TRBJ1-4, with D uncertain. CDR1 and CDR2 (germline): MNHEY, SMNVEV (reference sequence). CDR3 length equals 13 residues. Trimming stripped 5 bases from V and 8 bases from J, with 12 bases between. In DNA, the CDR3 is TGTGCCAGCAGTGGATCCTCGCGGGAAAAACTGTTTTTT. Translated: CASSGSSREKLFF.

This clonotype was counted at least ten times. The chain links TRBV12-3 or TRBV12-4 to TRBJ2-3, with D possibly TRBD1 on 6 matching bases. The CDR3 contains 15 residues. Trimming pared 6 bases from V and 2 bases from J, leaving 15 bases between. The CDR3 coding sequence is TGTGCCAGCAGCGGACAGACCCACATCACAGATACGCAGTATTTT. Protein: CASSGQTHITDTQYF.

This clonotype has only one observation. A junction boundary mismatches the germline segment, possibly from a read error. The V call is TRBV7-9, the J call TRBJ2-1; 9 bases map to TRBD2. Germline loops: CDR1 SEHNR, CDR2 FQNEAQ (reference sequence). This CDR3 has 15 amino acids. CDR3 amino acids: CASSPSGGLPNEQFF. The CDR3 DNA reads TGCGCCAGCAGCCCAAGCGGGGGGCTCCCCAATGAGCAGTTCTTC.

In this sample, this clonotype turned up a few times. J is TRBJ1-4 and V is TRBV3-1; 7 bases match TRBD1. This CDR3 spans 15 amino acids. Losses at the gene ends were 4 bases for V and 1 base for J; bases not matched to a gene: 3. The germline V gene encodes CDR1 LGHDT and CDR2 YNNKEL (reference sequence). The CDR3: CASSRRQGTNEKLFF. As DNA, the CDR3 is TGTGCCAGCAGCCGCCGACAGGGAACTAATGAAAAACTGTTTTTT.

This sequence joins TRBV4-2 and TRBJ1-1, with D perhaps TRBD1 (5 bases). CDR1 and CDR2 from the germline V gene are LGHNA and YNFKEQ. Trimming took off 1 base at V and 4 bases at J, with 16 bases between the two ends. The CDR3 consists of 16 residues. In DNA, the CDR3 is TGTGCCAGCAGCCAAGTGGGTAGGATGGGGGGCACTGAAGCTTTCTTT. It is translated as CASSQVGRMGGTEAFF.

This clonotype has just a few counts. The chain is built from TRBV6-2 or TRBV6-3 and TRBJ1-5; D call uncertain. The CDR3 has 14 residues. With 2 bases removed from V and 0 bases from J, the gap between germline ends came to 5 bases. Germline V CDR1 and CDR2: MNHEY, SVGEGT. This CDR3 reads CASSYGYSNQPQHF. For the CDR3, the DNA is TGTGCCAGCAGTTACGGTTATAGCAATCAGCCCCAGCATTTT.